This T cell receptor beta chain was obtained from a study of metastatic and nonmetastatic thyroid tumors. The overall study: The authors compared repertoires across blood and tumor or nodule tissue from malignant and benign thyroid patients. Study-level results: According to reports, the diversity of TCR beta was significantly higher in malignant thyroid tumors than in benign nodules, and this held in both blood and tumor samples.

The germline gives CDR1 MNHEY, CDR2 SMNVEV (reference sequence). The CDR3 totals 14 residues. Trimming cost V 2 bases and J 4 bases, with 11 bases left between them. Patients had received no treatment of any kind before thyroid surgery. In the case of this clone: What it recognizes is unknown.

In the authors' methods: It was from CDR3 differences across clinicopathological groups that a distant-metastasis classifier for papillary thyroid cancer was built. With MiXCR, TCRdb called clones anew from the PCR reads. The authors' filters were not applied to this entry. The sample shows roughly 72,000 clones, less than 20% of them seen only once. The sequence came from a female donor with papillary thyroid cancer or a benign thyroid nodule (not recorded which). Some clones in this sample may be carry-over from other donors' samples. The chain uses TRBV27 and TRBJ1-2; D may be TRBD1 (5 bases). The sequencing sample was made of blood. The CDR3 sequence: CASSLRGRTYGYTF. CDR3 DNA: TGTGCCAGCAGTTTACGGGGCAGGACCTATGGCTACACCTTC.